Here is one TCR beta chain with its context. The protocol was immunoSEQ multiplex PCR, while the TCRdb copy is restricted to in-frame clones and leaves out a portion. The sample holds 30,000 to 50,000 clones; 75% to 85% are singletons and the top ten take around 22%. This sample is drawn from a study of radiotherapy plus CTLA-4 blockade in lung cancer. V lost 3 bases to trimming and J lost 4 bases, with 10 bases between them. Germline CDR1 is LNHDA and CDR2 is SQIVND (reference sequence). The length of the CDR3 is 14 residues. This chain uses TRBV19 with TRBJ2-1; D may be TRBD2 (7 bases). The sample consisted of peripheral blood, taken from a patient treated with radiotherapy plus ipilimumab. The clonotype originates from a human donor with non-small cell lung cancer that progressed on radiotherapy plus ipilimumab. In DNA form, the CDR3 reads TGTGCCAGTAGTATGGCGGGGGCATACAATGAGCAGTTCTTC. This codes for CASSMAGAYNEQFF.